The rows below give T cell receptor beta chains drawn from one sample of a study of Ad26.COV2.S vaccination and SARS-CoV-2 variants. The repertoire was sequenced with immunoSEQ multiplex PCR; TCRdb's copy has only in-frame clones and lacks some. This table has hundreds of thousands of clones, around 92% appearing once. The sequenced sample was peripheral blood, obtained in a trial of Ad26.COV2.S vaccine versus placebo. These receptors were taken from a person between 18 and 60 years old who received the Ad26.COV2.S COVID-19 vaccine or a placebo. CDR3s include the opening cysteine and the closing phenylalanine or tryptophan. Fields, in order: CDR3 DNA, CDR3 protein, D gene, J gene, V gene, clone size. The D gene is left open where the match is weak. Some rows mark clone size as missing; the rest say once, few, many or name a class of expanded clone.

CDR3 DNA: TGTGCCTGGAGCCGATCCGACAGGGATGATGAAAAACTGTTTTTT; CDR3 protein: CAWSRSDRDDEKLFF; D gene: TRBD1; J gene: TRBJ1-4; V gene: TRBV30; clone size: -
CDR3 DNA: TGTGCCAGCAGCTTAGGAGTGAACACTGAAGCTTTCTTT; CDR3 protein: CASSLGVNTEAFF; D gene: -; J gene: TRBJ1-1; V gene: TRBV11-2; clone size: -
CDR3 DNA: TGTGCCAGCCTACCGGGACTCTCGAACACCGGGGAGCTGTTTTTT; CDR3 protein: CASLPGLSNTGELFF; D gene: -; J gene: TRBJ2-2; V gene: TRBV2; clone size: -
CDR3 DNA: TGCAGCGTTGAAGATCTGGGTCACTCGAACACTGAAGCTTTCTTT; CDR3 protein: CSVEDLGHSNTEAFF; D gene: -; J gene: TRBJ1-1; V gene: TRBV29-1; clone size: once
CDR3 DNA: TGTGCCAGCATCCCGGGGGGCGGACACGAAGCTTTCTTT; CDR3 protein: CASIPGGGHEAFF; D gene: -; J gene: TRBJ1-1; V gene: TRBV5-5; clone size: -
CDR3 DNA: TGTGCCTGGAGCGTACCGGGGTATAACTATGGCTACACCTTC; CDR3 protein: CAWSVPGYNYGYTF; D gene: -; J gene: TRBJ1-2; V gene: TRBV30; clone size: -
CDR3 DNA: TGTGCCAGCAGCTTATCGCCGGGAGGGGGGACTGAAGCTTTCTTT; CDR3 protein: CASSLSPGGGTEAFF; D gene: -; J gene: TRBJ1-1; V gene: TRBV7-2; clone size: -
CDR3 DNA: TGTGCCAGCAAGGCGGGAGGGGGTTTGAACACTGAAGCTTTCTTT; CDR3 protein: CASKAGGGLNTEAFF; D gene: -; J gene: TRBJ1-1; V gene: TRBV28; clone size: once
CDR3 DNA: TGTGCCAGCAGCTTAGTGGGACTCCGGCCAACCTCTGGAAACACCATATATTTT; CDR3 protein: CASSLVGLRPTSGNTIYF; D gene: -; J gene: TRBJ1-3; V gene: TRBV7-8; clone size: -
CDR3 DNA: TGTGCCAGCGCTGGACAGTACTACGAGCAGTACTTC; CDR3 protein: CASAGQYYEQYF; D gene: -; J gene: TRBJ2-7; V gene: TRBV28; clone size: -
CDR3 DNA: TGTGCCAGCTCACCAGGGGTCGACGAGCAGTACTTC; CDR3 protein: CASSPGVDEQYF; D gene: -; J gene: TRBJ2-7; V gene: TRBV18; clone size: -
CDR3 DNA: TGTGCCAGTAGTATCCGGACAGCCATGAACACTGAAGCTTTCTTT; CDR3 protein: CASSIRTAMNTEAFF; D gene: -; J gene: TRBJ1-1; V gene: TRBV19; clone size: -
CDR3 DNA: TGTGCCAGTAGTCTCCGACTAGCGTTCCGAGACGAGCAGTACTTC; CDR3 protein: CASSLRLAFRDEQYF; D gene: TRBD2; J gene: TRBJ2-7; V gene: TRBV19; clone size: -
CDR3 DNA: TGTGCCAGCAGAGGACAGGGCAATCAGCCCCAGCATTTT; CDR3 protein: CASRGQGNQPQHF; D gene: TRBD1; J gene: TRBJ1-5; V gene: TRBV25-1; clone size: once
CDR3 DNA: TGTGCCAGCAGCCACGGGACAGGGGGCCGTGGCGGGGAGCTGTTTTTT; CDR3 protein: CASSHGTGGRGGELFF; D gene: TRBD1; J gene: TRBJ2-2; V gene: TRBV3-1/TRBV3-2; clone size: -
CDR3 DNA: TGTGCCAGTAGTATTGGGGACATCCGCACAGATACGCAGTATTTT; CDR3 protein: CASSIGDIRTDTQYF; D gene: -; J gene: TRBJ2-3; V gene: TRBV19; clone size: -
CDR3 DNA: TGTGCCTGGAAGCCAAGGACAGGTGGAAACACCATATATTTT; CDR3 protein: CAWKPRTGGNTIYF; D gene: TRBD1; J gene: TRBJ1-3; V gene: TRBV30; clone size: -
CDR3 DNA: TGCGCCAGCAGCAAAGGATTAGAGGTACAAGAGACCCAGTACTTC; CDR3 protein: CASSKGLEVQETQYF; D gene: -; J gene: TRBJ2-5; V gene: TRBV4-1; clone size: -
CDR3 DNA: TGTGCCAGCAGCGGGTGGGACAGGGGAGCCTACGAGCAGTACTTC; CDR3 protein: CASSGWDRGAYEQYF; D gene: TRBD1; J gene: TRBJ2-7; V gene: TRBV5-6; clone size: -
CDR3 DNA: TGTGCCACCAGCAGAGACCACCTCGGGCGGGGAGGAACTGAAGCTTTCTTT; CDR3 protein: CATSRDHLGRGGTEAFF; D gene: -; J gene: TRBJ1-1; V gene: TRBV15; clone size: few
CDR3 DNA: TGTGCCAGTAGTATAGCAAGGACTCACACTGAAGCTTTCTTT; CDR3 protein: CASSIARTHTEAFF; D gene: -; J gene: TRBJ1-1; V gene: TRBV19; clone size: -
CDR3 DNA: TGTGCCAGCAGCTTGGCCGGGACAGGGGCCTACGAGCAGTACTTC; CDR3 protein: CASSLAGTGAYEQYF; D gene: TRBD1; J gene: TRBJ2-7; V gene: TRBV5-4; clone size: -
CDR3 DNA: TGCGCCAGCAGTCGGTTGGGGGACAGGGTCACCGGGGAGCTGTTTTTT; CDR3 protein: CASSRLGDRVTGELFF; D gene: TRBD1; J gene: TRBJ2-2; V gene: TRBV23-1; clone size: -
CDR3 DNA: TGTGCCAGCAGCTTAGCAGGGCAGAACACTGAAGCTTTCTTT; CDR3 protein: CASSLAGQNTEAFF; D gene: -; J gene: TRBJ1-1; V gene: TRBV11-2; clone size: once
CDR3 DNA: TGTGCCAGCAGCGTAGTACCAATGGGGGCTAGCGGCCACAATGAGCAGTTCTTC; CDR3 protein: CASSVVPMGASGHNEQFF; D gene: -; J gene: TRBJ2-1; V gene: TRBV9; clone size: -
CDR3 DNA: TGTGCCACCAGTGATTTTAATTCACCCCTCCACTTT; CDR3 protein: CATSDFNSPLHF; D gene: -; J gene: TRBJ1-6; V gene: TRBV24-1; clone size: -
CDR3 DNA: TGTGCCAGTAGTATGGGTCTAGCCAAAAACATTCAGTACTTC; CDR3 protein: CASSMGLAKNIQYF; D gene: -; J gene: TRBJ2-4; V gene: TRBV19; clone size: -
CDR3 DNA: TGTGCCAGCAGCTTGGATCCGGGACAGGCTTCCTTGGCTTTCTTT; CDR3 protein: CASSLDPGQASLAFF; D gene: TRBD1; J gene: TRBJ1-1; V gene: TRBV5-5; clone size: -
CDR3 DNA: TGTGCCAGCAACCTAGATGTGCTACTAGCCATCACCTACAATGAGCAGTTCTTC; CDR3 protein: CASNLDVLLAITYNEQFF; D gene: -; J gene: TRBJ2-1; V gene: TRBV27; clone size: -
CDR3 DNA: TGTGCCAGCAGCTGGGGGACTAGCGAAACCTACGAGCAGTACTTC; CDR3 protein: CASSWGTSETYEQYF; D gene: TRBD2; J gene: TRBJ2-7; V gene: TRBV11-2; clone size: -
CDR3 DNA: TGTGCCAGCAGCCAAAACGGGCAACTAGCAACCCAGTACTTC; CDR3 protein: CASSQNGQLATQYF; D gene: -; J gene: TRBJ2-5; V gene: TRBV6-2/TRBV6-3; clone size: -
CDR3 DNA: TGTGCCAGCAGCCGGATCGGGGGATCGTCAGATACGCAGTATTTT; CDR3 protein: CASSRIGGSSDTQYF; D gene: -; J gene: TRBJ2-3; V gene: TRBV11-3; clone size: -
CDR3 DNA: TGTGCCAGTTCAGGGGGGAACACTGAAGCTTTCTTT; CDR3 protein: CASSGGNTEAFF; D gene: TRBD1; J gene: TRBJ1-1; V gene: TRBV19; clone size: -
CDR3 DNA: TGCAGTGCTAGTCGGGGGGCCCCTCCATCCTACGAGCAGTACTTC; CDR3 protein: CSASRGAPPSYEQYF; D gene: -; J gene: TRBJ2-7; V gene: TRBV20-1; clone size: -
CDR3 DNA: TGTGCCAGCTCGGACAGTGGTAATTCACCCCTCCACTTT; CDR3 protein: CASSDSGNSPLHF; D gene: -; J gene: TRBJ1-6; V gene: TRBV18; clone size: -
CDR3 DNA: TGTGCCAGCAGCCAAAACCTCCCTTCGGAGACCCAGTACTTC; CDR3 protein: CASSQNLPSETQYF; D gene: -; J gene: TRBJ2-5; V gene: TRBV3-1/TRBV3-2; clone size: -
CDR3 DNA: TGCGCCAGCAGCTTCTCCGGGACAGGAGCCTACGAGCAGTACTTC; CDR3 protein: CASSFSGTGAYEQYF; D gene: TRBD1; J gene: TRBJ2-7; V gene: TRBV5-1; clone size: -
CDR3 DNA: TGTGCCAGCAGCTTACTTGGGGGGCTGTCGACGCAGTATTTT; CDR3 protein: CASSLLGGLSTQYF; D gene: -; J gene: TRBJ2-3; V gene: TRBV11-2; clone size: few
CDR3 DNA: TGTGCCAGCAGTTACTCTAGCGGGGCCCCCTACAATGAGCAGTTCTTC; CDR3 protein: CASSYSSGAPYNEQFF; D gene: TRBD2; J gene: TRBJ2-1; V gene: TRBV6-5; clone size: -
CDR3 DNA: TGTGCCAGCAGCCTACAGTCGCAAGAGACCCAGTACTTC; CDR3 protein: CASSLQSQETQYF; D gene: -; J gene: TRBJ2-5; V gene: TRBV3-1/TRBV3-2; clone size: -
CDR3 DNA: TGTGCCAGCAGCTTCGGACTCTTCGAGCAGTTCTTC; CDR3 protein: CASSFGLFEQFF; D gene: -; J gene: TRBJ2-1; V gene: TRBV7-2; clone size: -
CDR3 DNA: TGTGCCAGCAGCCCCGGGACTAGGTCCACCGGGGAGCTGTTTTTT; CDR3 protein: CASSPGTRSTGELFF; D gene: TRBD2; J gene: TRBJ2-2; V gene: TRBV7-9; clone size: -
CDR3 DNA: TGTGCCAGCAGCCTTTTGGACAGGGGCTCCTACGAGCAGTACTTC; CDR3 protein: CASSLLDRGSYEQYF; D gene: TRBD1; J gene: TRBJ2-7; V gene: TRBV3-1/TRBV3-2; clone size: -
CDR3 DNA: TGTGCCAGTAGTACGCCGGGACAGGGGCGTGATGGCTACACCTTC; CDR3 protein: CASSTPGQGRDGYTF; D gene: TRBD1; J gene: TRBJ1-2; V gene: TRBV19; clone size: -
CDR3 DNA: TGTGCCAGCAGTTACTCGGCCAGGGAGGATCAGCCCCAGCATTTT; CDR3 protein: CASSYSAREDQPQHF; D gene: -; J gene: TRBJ1-5; V gene: TRBV6-5; clone size: -
CDR3 DNA: TGTGCCAGTAGTACCTTAGCGGGGTTCTACAATGAGCAGTTCTTC; CDR3 protein: CASSTLAGFYNEQFF; D gene: TRBD2; J gene: TRBJ2-1; V gene: TRBV19; clone size: -
CDR3 DNA: TGCAGCGCCCCTATAAACAGGAACACTGAAGCTTTCTTT; CDR3 protein: CSAPINRNTEAFF; D gene: -; J gene: TRBJ1-1; V gene: TRBV29-1; clone size: -
CDR3 DNA: TGTGCCAGCAGTGAAGGTTGGAACACCGGGGAGCTGTTTTTT; CDR3 protein: CASSEGWNTGELFF; D gene: -; J gene: TRBJ2-2; V gene: TRBV6-4; clone size: -
CDR3 DNA: TGTGCCAGCAGCCCATCGACGAGGTTAGGAGAGACCCAGTACTTC; CDR3 protein: CASSPSTRLGETQYF; D gene: -; J gene: TRBJ2-5; V gene: TRBV9; clone size: -
CDR3 DNA: TGCGCCAGCAGCTTGGGAGGGGACAATCAGCCCCAGCATTTT; CDR3 protein: CASSLGGDNQPQHF; D gene: -; J gene: TRBJ1-5; V gene: TRBV5-1; clone size: -
CDR3 DNA: TGTGCCATCACCAGGGGGCGCGTGGACACTGAAGCTTTCTTT; CDR3 protein: CAITRGRVDTEAFF; D gene: TRBD1; J gene: TRBJ1-1; V gene: TRBV10-3; clone size: -
CDR3 DNA: TGTGCCAGCAGCCTCTGGATCGACAGAAGCTCCTACGAGCAGTACTTC; CDR3 protein: CASSLWIDRSSYEQYF; D gene: -; J gene: TRBJ2-7; V gene: TRBV11-2; clone size: -
CDR3 DNA: TGTGCCAGCAGTGAGGGGTACAATGAGCAGTTCTTC; CDR3 protein: CASSEGYNEQFF; D gene: -; J gene: TRBJ2-1; V gene: TRBV2; clone size: -
CDR3 DNA: TGTGCCAGTAGGACCGGGCCCGGGGCGAACACCGGGGAGCTGTTTTTT; CDR3 protein: CASRTGPGANTGELFF; D gene: -; J gene: TRBJ2-2; V gene: TRBV19; clone size: few
CDR3 DNA: TGTGCCAGCAGCAGAGACAGGGGGACTAATGAAAAACTGTTTTTT; CDR3 protein: CASSRDRGTNEKLFF; D gene: TRBD1; J gene: TRBJ1-4; V gene: TRBV5-5; clone size: -
CDR3 DNA: TGTGCCAGCAGCCAATCTAATCAGCCCCAGCATTTT; CDR3 protein: CASSQSNQPQHF; D gene: -; J gene: TRBJ1-5; V gene: TRBV3-1/TRBV3-2; clone size: -
CDR3 DNA: TGTGCCAGCAGCTCTCCTTTCTTTCACCGACTACAAAACTATGGCTACACCTTC; CDR3 protein: CASSSPFFHRLQNYGYTF; D gene: -; J gene: TRBJ1-2; V gene: TRBV5-6; clone size: -
CDR3 DNA: TGTGCCAGCAATCCCGTAGCGGCCGGGGGGGCCCAGTACTTC; CDR3 protein: CASNPVAAGGAQYF; D gene: TRBD2; J gene: TRBJ2-5; V gene: TRBV2; clone size: -
CDR3 DNA: TGCAGCCAAGGGACCGTGAACACCGGGGAGCTGTTTTTT; CDR3 protein: CSQGTVNTGELFF; D gene: -; J gene: TRBJ2-2; V gene: TRBV29-1; clone size: -
CDR3 DNA: TGTGCCAGCAGCCGGCTGACAGGGCGAGGCGAGCAGTACTTC; CDR3 protein: CASSRLTGRGEQYF; D gene: TRBD1; J gene: TRBJ2-7; V gene: TRBV5-4; clone size: -